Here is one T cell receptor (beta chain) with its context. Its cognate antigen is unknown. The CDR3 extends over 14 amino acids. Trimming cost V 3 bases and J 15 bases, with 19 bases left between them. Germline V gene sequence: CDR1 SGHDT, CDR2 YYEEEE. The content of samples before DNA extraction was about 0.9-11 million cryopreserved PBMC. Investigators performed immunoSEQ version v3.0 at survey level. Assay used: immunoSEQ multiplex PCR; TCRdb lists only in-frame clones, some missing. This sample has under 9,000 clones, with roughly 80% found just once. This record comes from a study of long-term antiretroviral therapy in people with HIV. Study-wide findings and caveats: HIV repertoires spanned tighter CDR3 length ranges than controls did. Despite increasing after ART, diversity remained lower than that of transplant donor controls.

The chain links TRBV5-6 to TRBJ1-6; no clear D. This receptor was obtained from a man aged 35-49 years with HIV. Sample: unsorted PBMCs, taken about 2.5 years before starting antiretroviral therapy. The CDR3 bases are TGTGCCAGCAGCTCAAGAGGCCCCCTTAGCATCCTCCACTTT. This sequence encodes CASSSRGPLSILHF.